This T cell receptor (beta chain) was observed in a study of T cells in Graves' hyperthyroidism and ophthalmopathy (dated by TCRdb to about 2019). Concerning the study at large: Peripheral blood samples were taken at the time of initial diagnosis, prior to any treatment. A discovery cohort of around 98 patients, 43 with Graves' ophthalmopathy and 57 with stable Graves' hyperthyroidism, was used to find distinguishing TCR V-J signatures. Whether ophthalmopathy could be predicted prospectively was tested in an independent validation cohort made up of under 20 hyperthyroidism patients plus 17 patients who later progressed to ophthalmopathy. The roughly 91 discovery patients were randomly divided into training and test sets at a 7:3 ratio. In roughly six Graves' hyperthyroidism patients, the study also compared T-cell repertoires from thyroid tissue with T-cell repertoires from blood. After blood sampling, hyperthyroidism patients were treated with methimazole at a starting dose of 30 mg daily, and ophthalmopathy patients were treated with high-dose intravenous methylprednisolone. According to the paper, TCR Vbeta CDR3 sequencing was carried out on some 140 peripheral blood samples, which came from 40 to 45 ophthalmopathy, around 74 hyperthyroidism and about 17 progressor patients. Points the paper makes about the study in general: Most expanded thyroid clonotypes (frequency above 0.001) were also detected in blood, suggesting blood repertoires may reflect thyroid immune responses. In validation, progression to ophthalmopathy was predicted by the model with more than 65% sensitivity and 72% to 85% specificity, a median of roughly six months before onset. A model built on a 13 V-J signature distinguished ophthalmopathy from stable hyperthyroidism, reaching 85% to 90% sensitivity and approximately 81% specificity in cross-validation and 80%/75% in testing. Sample size was not statistically predetermined, and blinding of investigators to group allocation was not performed.

The V and J ends are trimmed by 7 bases and 2 bases, leaving 11 bases between them. The CDR3 spans 13 residues, from the cysteine through the phenylalanine. Left in the record is the CDR3 DNA by itself, 39 bases read in frame from the first base. The CDR1 and CDR2 encoded by the germline V gene are MNHNS and SASEGT. Ophthalmopathy patients had moderately to severely active disease, with a Clinical Activity Score of 3 or more, a NOSPECS grade of 4 or more, and a disease duration of less than 3 months. Patients with uncontrolled infections, other autoimmune diseases, pregnancy or lactation were excluded. Diagnoses were based on clinical symptoms, serum thyroxine and TRAb, thyroid ultrasound and orbital computed tomography. Ficoll-Paque density gradient centrifugation was used to isolate PBMCs from approximately 10 ml of fresh peripheral blood. Total RNA was extracted with Trizol reagent, and quality was checked on an Agilent 2100 Bioanalyzer.

About this clonotype: This receptor's antigen is unknown. Base qualities are not provided; no much larger clone lies one nucleotide away.

The TCR beta CDR3 regions were amplified from the RNA transcripts. The TCR CDR3 was subjected to a first round of RT-PCR using the HTBI primer set and the Qiagen OneStep RT-PCR kit. A second multiplex PCR round built the libraries, followed by size selection and purification. Sequencing of the libraries was done on an Illumina HiSeq2000 using paired-end 100 bp reads. On the study's bioinformatics: SOAPnuke was used to process the raw data, throwing out any read that contained adapters or uncalled bases, had a mean Phred below 15, or lacked an exact constant-primer or identifier match. High-quality paired reads were merged with COPE v1.2.5, and unique nucleotide sequences were defined as clonotypes. Clonotypes were aligned to IMGT TRBV, TRBD and TRBJ reference segments using MiTCR v1.1. The analysis included only V-J combinations with a frequency above 0.0001, which together covered around 99% of the repertoires. The TCS score was defined as F50 (clonal expansion) divided by E x V (chaos), with BLOSUM62-based TCRdist calculated between CDR3 peptides within each V-J. Welch's t-statistics and random forest reduced around 520 V-J features to some 14, which were used in a naive Bayes classifier (R e1071). TCRdb cleaned the public reads at Q25 with fastp, built clones with MiXCR and kept in-frame beta chains. Duplicate CDR3 protein sequences are folded into a single record with the most common DNA and genes. TCRdb, rather than the study authors, made the V and J calls. Within this sample are about half a million distinct CDR3 sequences, with approximately 24% of them counted one time only. About 11% of the sample is held by the ten biggest clonotypes.

In this chain, TRBV6-1 is recombined with TRBJ1-2; a confident D gene designation cannot be given. This TCR derives from a woman under 40 with Graves' ophthalmopathy. Input material: blood. CDR3 reads: CASKGGGNYGYTF. The sequence in DNA is TGTGCCAGCAAGGGTGGAGGGAACTATGGCTACACCTTC.